Listed here are 6 T cell receptor beta chains from one sample, sequenced in a study of shared clonotypes between healthy human individuals. Libraries were prepared by immunoSEQ multiplex PCR; TCRdb keeps only in-frame clonotypes and omits some of them. Here the sample spans 2 million to 2.5 million clones, around 95% being singletons. The material sequenced was naive CD4+ T cells sorted from blood. The subset here: CD45RA+ positively selected. These receptors originate from a man younger than 35 in good health.

The rearrangement uses TRBV6-5 and TRBJ2-1; D unclear. CDR1 and CDR2 (germline): MNHEY, SVGAGI. The germline V and J ends were trimmed by 6 bases and 1 base, with 10 bases remaining between them. The CDR3 has 14 residues. CDR3 nucleotides: TGTGCCAGCAGAGTGTTCGAGTCCTACAATGAGCAGTTCTTC. Its translation: CASRVFESYNEQFF.

The chain joins TRBV6-1 to TRBJ2-7; 7 bases agree with TRBD2. Per germline, CDR1 MNHNS and CDR2 SASEGT. CDR3 length: 15 residues. Trimming removed 4 bases from V and 4 bases from J; junction bases left unmatched: 10. CDR3 bases: TGTGCCAGCAGTGTGGGGGGGGTACCGGAATACGAGCAGTACTTC. Translated: CASSVGGVPEYEQYF.

V usage is TRBV4-3 and J usage is TRBJ2-6; the D call may be TRBD1 or TRBD2 (5 bases each). Trimming shortened V by 0 bases and J by 2 bases, and 14 bases separated the two germline ends. Germline V gene lookup returns CDR1 LGHNA and CDR2 YSLEER. The CDR3 totals 18 residues. The CDR3 here is CASSQDRGVRAGANVLTF. For the CDR3, the DNA is TGCGCCAGCAGCCAAGATCGGGGCGTGCGAGCTGGGGCCAACGTCCTGACTTTC.

This clone was observed a single time. The chain joins TRBV6-5 to TRBJ2-4; 11 positions match TRBD2. V gave up 4 bases and J gave up 9 bases; unmatched junction bases: 8. This CDR3 has 15 residues. Germline assignment: CDR1 MNHEY and CDR2 SVGAGI. CDR3 nucleotide sequence: TGTGCCAGCAGTTCGGGGCTAGCGGGGGGAATCATTCAGTACTTC. Its protein product is CASSSGLAGGIIQYF.

This chain uses TRBV6-1 with TRBJ1-6; D is ambiguous. Germline CDR1 reads MNHNS; CDR2 reads SASEGT. V shed 8 bases and J shed 1 base, with 0 bases lying between them. The CDR3 contains 11 residues. The CDR3 DNA follows: TGTGCCAGCTCCTATAATTCACCCCTCCACTTT. Its translation: CASSYNSPLHF.

This clone was counted once. The J gene is TRBJ2-7, the V gene TRBV5-1; D possibly corresponds to TRBD1 (5 bases). Germline V gene data show CDR1 as SGHRS and CDR2 as YFSETQ. Trimming took 0 bases from V and 2 from J, leaving 12 bases between them. The CDR3 is 15 residues long. CDR3 nucleotide sequence: TGCGCCAGCAGCTTGGAGCAGACAGACGCCTACGAGCAGTACTTC. Translated, it gives CASSLEQTDAYEQYF. Filled out from reference TRBV5-1 and TRBJ2-7, the complete variable domain reads KAGVTQTPRYLIKTRGQQVTLSCSPISGHRSVSWYQQTPGQGLQFLFEYFSETQRNKGNFPGRFSGRQFSNSRSEMNVSTLELGDSALYLCASSLEQTDAYEQYFGPGTRLTVT.